One and the same sample provided the 21 T cell receptor beta chains below, sequenced in a study of T cells in Graves' hyperthyroidism and ophthalmopathy. Amplification yielded TCR beta CDR3 regions, with RNA transcripts as the source. The HTBI primer set served for first-round RT-PCR of the TCR CDR3. TCRdb independently ran MiXCR on the multiplex PCR reads; one entry per CDR3 protein. The sample contains around 350,000 distinct CDR3 sequences, less than 20% of which appear only once. The sample was blood. The origin of the receptors is a woman aged 18-30 years with Graves' hyperthyroidism that later progressed to Graves' ophthalmopathy.

This clonotype was counted many times. V is TRBV20-1 and J is TRBJ2-7, with 7 bases matching TRBD1. Germline lookup yields CDR1 DFQATT and CDR2 SNEGSKA (reference sequence). The CDR3 has 16 amino acids. Losses at the gene ends were 0 bases for V and 2 bases for J; bases not matched to a gene: 10. DNA for the CDR3: TGCAGTGCTAGAGATTTTAGCCCCGGACAGGCCTACGAGCAGTACTTC. This translates into CSARDFSPGQAYEQYF.

The chain joins TRBV7-3 to TRBJ2-2; the D gene is possibly TRBD2 (6 bases). Germline V gene data show CDR1 as SGHTA and CDR2 as FQGTGA. CDR3 length: 15 residues. V shed 5 bases and J shed 3 bases, with 13 bases lying between them. CDR3 nucleotide sequence: TGTGCCAGCAGCCCAGGAGGGTGGGACACCGGGGAGCTGTTTTTT. Translation gives CASSPGGWDTGELFF.

Turning to this clonotype: A much larger clone lies one base from this, so it may be a read error. CDR3 loop: CASILRLGGSGTEAFF. The CDR3 nucleotides are TGTGCCAGCATCCTACGCCTAGGAGGGAGTGGCACTGAAGCTTTCTTT. The V and J genes are TRBV5-4 and TRBJ1-1; no clear D. The V gene lost 6 bases and the J gene lost 4 bases, with 22 bases spanning the gap. CDR3 size: 16 residues. Germline CDR1 SGHNT, CDR2 YYREEE (reference sequence).

This clonotype was detected a few times. The chain is built from TRBV28 and TRBJ2-7; 12 bases map to TRBD1. This CDR3 has 15 amino acids. Per germline, CDR1 MDHEN and CDR2 SYDVKM. Trimming at V came to 7 bases and at J to 6 bases, leaving 10 bases not matched to a gene. In DNA form, the CDR3 reads TGTGCCAGCACCACCCTGGGACAGGGGGCTCTCGAGCAGTACTTC. It encodes CASTTLGQGALEQYF.

V gene TRBV9 combines with J gene TRBJ1-5, with D tentatively TRBD1 (6 bases). V was shortened by 9 bases and J by 2 bases, with 9 bases between the two germline ends. The germline V gene encodes CDR1 SGDLS and CDR2 YYNGEE. The length of the CDR3 is 12 residues. Here the CDR3 DNA reads TGTGCCATCAACAGGGGCAATCAGCCCCAGCATTTT. As protein: CAINRGNQPQHF.

The table lists this clonotype with many counts. This chain uses TRBV28 with TRBJ2-3, with TRBD2 identical over 11 bases. CDR1 and CDR2 (germline): MDHEN, SYDVKM. The CDR3 consists of 16 residues. V was pared by 6 bases and J by 0 bases, with 5 bases of the junction left unmatched. DNA for the CDR3: TGTGCCAGCAGCTTGACTAGCGGGGCTAGCACAGATACGCAGTATTTT. Residues: CASSLTSGASTDTQYF.

This clonotype was seen ten or more times. In DNA form, the CDR3 reads TGTGCCTGGAGTGGTTCCCCGGGACGAGAGGATACAGATACGCAGTATTTT. Translation: CAWSGSPGREDTDTQYF. The chain is built from TRBV30 and TRBJ2-3, with D possibly being TRBD1 or TRBD2 (5 bases each). Trimming took 1 base from V and 3 from J, leaving 20 bases between them. Germline CDR1 and CDR2: GTSNPN and SVGIG (reference sequence). This CDR3 has 17 residues.

In this sample, this clonotype turned up a few times. The rearrangement joins TRBV12-3 or TRBV12-4 to TRBJ2-3, with D perhaps matching TRBD2 (5 bases). This CDR3 has 15 residues. The V and J ends lost 6 bases and 3 bases respectively, with 16 bases between them. In nucleotides, the CDR3 is TGTGCCAGCAGCCAGACTACTCAGTCTACAGATACGCAGTATTTT. Its translation: CASSQTTQSTDTQYF.

This clonotype was seen more than once but under ten times. This rearrangement joins TRBV19 to TRBJ1-5, with TRBD1 identical over 8 bases. This CDR3 has 13 residues. CDR1 and CDR2 from the germline V gene are LNHDA and SQIVND (reference sequence). Losses at the gene ends were 6 bases for V and 7 bases for J; bases not matched to a gene: 5. This CDR3 is CASSPTGVQPQHF. DNA for the CDR3: TGTGCCAGTAGCCCGACAGGGGTGCAGCCCCAGCATTTT.

The chain combines TRBV30 with TRBJ1-1; tentatively, D is TRBD1 (5 bases). The CDR3 length is 11 residues. CDR1 is GTSNPN, CDR2 SVGIG, per germline (reference sequence). Between the trimmed V and J ends, which lost 6 bases and 11 bases, there was a span of 16 bases. The CDR3 sequence is CACHAGRGAFF. The CDR3 DNA reads as TGTGCCTGCCATGCGGGGCGAGGGGCTTTCTTT.

There are many counts of this clonotype. The V gene is TRBV2, the J gene TRBJ2-5; 12 positions agree with TRBD2. The V gene's germline CDR1 is SNHLY and CDR2 FYNNEI. V dropped 11 bases and J dropped 0; count of bases not matched to a gene: 7. This CDR3 has 15 amino acids. The CDR3 sequence: CASRTSGVHQETQYF. CDR3 sequence (DNA): TGTGCCTCACGGACTAGCGGGGTTCACCAAGAGACCCAGTACTTC.

As concerns this clonotype: A much more abundant neighbour one base away suggests this may be a read error. The CDR3 is CASSPRDLSNEQFF. DNA for the CDR3: TGTGCCAGCAGTCCCAGGGACCTCAGCAATGAGCAGTTCTTC. The chain recombines TRBV12-3 or TRBV12-4 with TRBJ2-1; tentatively, D is TRBD1 or TRBD2 (5 bases each). The V end was cut by 5 bases, the J end by 6 bases, with 14 bases between. The CDR3 is 14 amino acids.

This clonotype was seen repeatedly, ten times or more. The chain employs TRBV5-1 and TRBJ1-1; D uncertain. Germline values: CDR1 SGHRS, CDR2 YFSETQ. V gave up 6 bases and J gave up 1 base, with 10 bases separating them. CDR3 length: 13 residues. The CDR3 loop is CASTKSPNTEAFF. The CDR3 nucleotides are TGCGCCAGCACCAAGTCCCCGAACACTGAAGCTTTCTTT.

In the case of this clonotype: A much larger clone differs from this one at a single base, so this may be a read error. The J gene is TRBJ2-5, the V gene TRBV12-3 or TRBV12-4; D possibly corresponds to TRBD2 (5 bases). Trimming stripped 11 bases from V and 7 bases from J, with 20 bases between. There are 13 residues in the CDR3. CDR3 coding DNA: TGTGCCGGCACCGATACTAGTGTGGGGACCCAGTACTTC. Its translation is CAGTDTSVGTQYF.

Worth noting for this clonotype: A much larger clone is a single base away; this may be a read error. This rearrangement joins TRBV11-3 to TRBJ2-3; 8 bases map to TRBD2. The CDR3 consists of 15 residues. Per germline, CDR1 SGHNT and CDR2 YENEEA. V shed 5 bases, J shed 5 bases, and the junction held 9 bases outside the gene matches. The CDR3 DNA reads TGTGCCAGCAGCCTCGGGGGGGGCGCGGGAGATACGCAGTATTTT. Translating it yields CASSLGGGAGDTQYF.

This clonotype was detected ten times or more. This chain uses TRBV7-2 with TRBJ1-5, with TRBD1 matching over 8 bases. This CDR3 comprises 16 residues. Per the germline V gene, CDR1 is SGHTA and CDR2 is FQGNSA. With V trimmed by 2 bases and J by 7 bases, 10 bases remained unmatched. CDR3 loop: CASSLTAGTGRQPQHF. CDR3 DNA sequence: TGTGCCAGCAGCTTAACTGCCGGGACAGGCAGACAGCCCCAGCATTTT.

The chain couples TRBV19 to TRBJ1-2; no firm D call. V gave up 4 bases and J gave up 3 bases, with 15 bases separating them. This CDR3 has 15 residues. Looked up from germline, CDR1 is LNHDA and CDR2 is SQIVND (reference sequence). CDR3 amino acids: CASSRTLTSDYGYTF. CDR3 coding DNA: TGTGCCAGTAGTAGAACTCTGACATCCGACTATGGCTACACCTTC. Using reference TRBV19 and TRBJ1-2 for the parts outside the CDR3, the full variable domain is DGGITQSPKYLFRKEGQNVTLSCEQNLNHDAMYWYRQDPGQGLRLIYYSQIVNDFQKGDIAEGYSVSREKKESFPLTVTSAQKNPTAFYLCASSRTLTSDYGYTFGSGTRLTVV.

This clonotype appeared many times. The chain links TRBV7-9 to TRBJ2-3; D is unresolved. The V end lost 1 base, the J end lost 0 bases, and 5 bases lay between the germline ends. The CDR3 is made up of 14 amino acids. Germline lookup yields CDR1 SEHNR and CDR2 FQNEAQ (reference sequence). The DNA for the CDR3 is TGTGCCAGCAGCTTAGAAAAAAGCACAGATACGCAGTATTTT. Its translation is CASSLEKSTDTQYF.

This clonotype was recorded many times. V is TRBV28 and J is TRBJ1-4; no clear D gene. V dropped 3 bases and J dropped 0 bases, with 8 bases sitting between them. Germline assignment: CDR1 MDHEN and CDR2 SYDVKM. The CDR3 loop spans 15 amino acids. CDR3 amino acids: CASSLVVTTNEKLFF. The CDR3, as DNA: TGTGCCAGCAGTTTGGTAGTTACAACTAATGAAAAACTGTTTTTT.

This clonotype was picked up many times. This rearrangement joins TRBV3-1 to TRBJ2-3; TRBD2 matches at 12 bases. Germline trimming cut 8 bases from V and 4 bases from J; bases unmatched to any gene: 7. Germline CDR1 LGHDT, CDR2 YNNKEL (reference sequence). The CDR3 is 15 residues long. CDR3 nucleotides: TGTGCCAGCGGCCTCGGACTAGCGGGATCAGATACGCAGTATTTT. Its translation: CASGLGLAGSDTQYF.

This clonotype was observed many times. The rearrangement joins TRBV27 to TRBJ1-2, with TRBD1 matching over 7 bases. J gave up 6 bases and V 5 bases, and 12 bases lay outside the gene matches. This CDR3 region has 15 residues. Looked up from germline, CDR1 is MNHEY and CDR2 is SMNVEV (reference sequence). CDR3 nucleotide sequence: TGTGCCAGCAGTATCACCCAGGGGGGGAGACATGGCTACACCTTC. It specifies CASSITQGGRHGYTF.